Following are 15 T cell receptor beta chains from one sample sequenced in a study of blood T cell repertoires in COVID-19. Here immunoSEQ multiplex PCR was the method, and the copy in TCRdb shows in-frame clones only, minus some. The sample contains a few hundred thousand clones, around 86% of which appear only once. Material: peripheral blood. The receptors derive from a man aged 40-49 years who had recovered from COVID-19.

The chain recombines TRBV7-6 with TRBJ2-1; D is possibly TRBD2 (6 bases). Trimming cost V 2 bases and J 2 bases, with 10 bases left between them. This CDR3 spans 15 amino acids. CDR1 and CDR2 (germline): SGHVS, FNYEAQ. The CDR3 loop is CASSLTGVTYNEQFF. The CDR3 DNA is TGTGCCAGCAGCTTAACGGGAGTCACCTACAATGAGCAGTTCTTC.

This clone occurred once. V and J are TRBV6-5 and TRBJ1-3; weak D call: TRBD1 (6 bases). Germline V gene lookup returns CDR1 MNHEY and CDR2 SVGAGI. V shed 6 bases and J shed 7 bases, with 16 bases lying between them. The CDR3 covers 14 residues. In DNA, the CDR3 is TGTGCCAGCAGCAGGGACACCAGCCGGAACACCATATATTTT. Encoded protein: CASSRDTSRNTIYF.

The chain couples TRBV29-1 to TRBJ2-7; tentatively, D is TRBD1 (7 bases). V lost 6 bases to trimming and J lost 4 bases, with 13 bases between them. CDR3 size: 12 residues. The germline gives CDR1 SQVTM, CDR2 ANQGSEA. The CDR3 is CSVEEGAYEQYF. The CDR3 DNA sequence: TGCAGCGTGGAGGAGGGGGCGTACGAGCAGTACTTC.

The rearrangement links TRBV9 to TRBJ1-5; possible D gene TRBD1, 5 bases. The CDR3 loop spans 15 amino acids. The V gene lost 3 bases and the J gene lost 6 bases, with 16 bases spanning the gap. Germline V gene data show CDR1 as SGDLS and CDR2 as YYNGEE. The CDR3: CASSEDGGRSQPQHF. As DNA, the CDR3 is TGTGCCAGCAGCGAGGACGGGGGAAGGAGTCAGCCCCAGCATTTT.

This sequence joins TRBV11-3 and TRBJ2-1; 7 positions agree with TRBD1. The J segment lost 0 bases and the V segment lost 5 bases, leaving 4 bases of the junction unmatched. CDR3 length: 15 residues. CDR1 SGHNT and CDR2 YENEEA come from the germline V gene. The CDR3 spells CASSAAGGSYNEQFF. The CDR3, as DNA: TGTGCCAGCAGCGCGGCAGGGGGCTCCTACAATGAGCAGTTCTTC.

V usage is TRBV7-8 and J usage is TRBJ1-5; the match to TRBD1 covers 7 bases. The germline CDR1 and CDR2 sequences are SGHVS and FQNEAQ. The V gene end was trimmed by 5 bases and the J gene end by 2 bases; junction bases not matched to a gene: 6. CDR3 length: 15 amino acids. The CDR3, as DNA: TGTGCCAGCAGCCGATCGCAGGGGGGCAATCAGCCCCAGCATTTT. This encodes CASSRSQGGNQPQHF.

The J gene is TRBJ2-7, the V gene TRBV6-2 or TRBV6-3, with D tentatively TRBD2 (5 bases). This CDR3 comprises 15 residues. Trimming removed 1 base at V and 3 bases at J, with 13 bases between. Germline V gene lookup returns CDR1 MNHEY and CDR2 SVGEGT. The CDR3 loop is CASSYLDSLYYEQYF. The CDR3 DNA follows: TGTGCCAGCAGTTACTTGGACTCCCTTTACTACGAGCAGTACTTC.

The V and J genes are TRBV7-2 and TRBJ1-5, with 9 bases aligning to TRBD1. With V trimmed by 1 base and J by 4 bases, 2 bases remained unmatched. Germline loops: CDR1 SGHTA, CDR2 FQGNSA. The CDR3 is 15 residues long. DNA of the CDR3: TGTGCCAGCAGCTTAGATGGACAGGGGAATCAGCCCCAGCATTTT. The encoded protein is CASSLDGQGNQPQHF.

In regard to this clone: This sample includes further DNA sequences coding for the same CDR3. The chain joins TRBV19 to TRBJ1-6; D is possibly TRBD1 (6 bases). Germline CDR1 reads LNHDA; CDR2 reads SQIVND (reference sequence). The CDR3 is made up of 14 amino acids. V was cut by 2 bases and J by 10 bases, with 12 bases left in between. In DNA, the CDR3 is TGTGCCAGTAGTATAAGGGGGGGCAACTCACCCCTCCACTTT. It specifies CASSIRGGNSPLHF.

V gene TRBV7-2 combines with J gene TRBJ2-2; 11 positions match TRBD2. CDR1 and CDR2 (germline): SGHTA, FQGNSA. Trimming took 5 bases from V and 1 from J; bases not matched to a gene: 6. CDR3 length: 17 amino acids. The CDR3 DNA follows: TGTGCCAGCAGCCACCGGCTAGCGGGAGGGAACACCGGGGAGCTGTTTTTT. Translation gives CASSHRLAGGNTGELFF.

J is TRBJ1-2 and V is TRBV6-6; tentative D call: TRBD1 (5 bases). Germline-derived CDR1 and CDR2 are MNHNY and SVGAGI (reference sequence). The CDR3 spans 10 residues. The V end was cut by 5 bases, the J end by 8 bases, with 6 bases between. CDR3 loop: CASSKGGYTF. For the CDR3, the DNA is TGTGCCAGCAGTAAGGGGGGCTACACCTTC.

The chain couples TRBV10-1 to TRBJ2-3; 11 bases fit TRBD2. This CDR3 has 16 residues. V shed 4 bases and J 4 bases; nucleotides not matched to a gene: 7. Germline values: CDR1 WNHNN, CDR2 SYGVQD (reference sequence). The chain's CDR3 is CASSGGSGGAPDTQYF. CDR3 in DNA: TGCGCCAGCAGTGGCGGTAGCGGGGGGGCCCCAGATACGCAGTATTTT.

The J gene is TRBJ2-4, the V gene TRBV15; 7 nucleotides align to TRBD1. The germline V gene has CDR1 LNHNV and CDR2 YYDKDF (reference sequence). J was trimmed by 9 bases and V by 5 bases; bases with no gene match: 10. The CDR3 spans 14 residues. This chain's CDR3 is CATSGEQGRGIQYF. DNA for the CDR3: TGTGCCACCAGCGGCGAACAGGGGAGAGGCATTCAGTACTTC.

This clone occurred a few times. The gene calls are TRBV30 and TRBJ2-7, with a weak D call TRBD1 (6 bases). Per the germline V gene, CDR1 is GTSNPN and CDR2 is SVGIG (reference sequence). The CDR3 has 11 amino acids. The V gene lost 5 bases and the J gene lost 6 bases, with 11 bases spanning the gap. CDR3 loop: CAWVQGTEQYF. CDR3 sequence (DNA): TGTGCCTGGGTCCAGGGGACCGAGCAGTACTTC.

The V call is TRBV7-9, the J call TRBJ2-3; D is unclear. This CDR3 is built from 12 residues. Per the germline V gene, CDR1 is SEHNR and CDR2 is FQNEAQ (reference sequence). V was cut by 5 bases and J by 14 bases, with 17 bases left in between. CDR3 loop: CASSQLKSRVYF. Written as DNA, the CDR3 is TGTGCCAGCAGCCAACTCAAATCGCGCGTGTATTTT.